Below are 30 T cell receptor beta chains sequenced from a single sample in a study of tumor-infiltrating lymphocytes in primary liver carcinoma. TCR beta cDNA was reverse-transcribed from about 500 ng of total RNA. The reaction used a constant-region primer and ProtoScript II reverse transcriptase. Each TCR beta library was derived from three nested multiplex PCR rounds that employed slightly modified ARM-PCR. Investigators reported that the first two PCR rounds, at 10 cycles each, used TRBV1-TRBV30 forward primers with a C-beta reverse primer. TCRdb ran MiXCR on the multiplex PCR reads and lists one entry per CDR3 protein. The table shows approximately 300,000 distinct CDR3 sequences, with approximately 65% occurring only once. Researchers drew blood RNA from unsorted whole blood and extracted germline DNA as well. Sequencing input: peripheral blood. These receptors were taken from a man in his forties or fifties with primary liver carcinoma and hepatitis B virus infection.

With regard to this clonotype: At one end the junction does not follow the germline gene, possibly because of a read error. The CDR3 loop is CASSMARGTDTQYF. The DNA for the CDR3 is TGTGCCAGCAGCATGGCTAGGGGCACGGATACGCAGTATTTT. The rearrangement links TRBV5-4 to TRBJ2-3; D may be TRBD1 (5 bases). CDR1 and CDR2 from the germline V gene are SGHNT and YYREEE (reference sequence). The CDR3 runs 14 residues.

The chain carries TRBV19 and TRBJ1-2; D is unresolved. This CDR3 is 14 amino acids long. V dropped 4 bases and J dropped 7 bases, with 16 bases sitting between them. Germline lookup yields CDR1 LNHDA and CDR2 SQIVND (reference sequence). The CDR3 here is CASSNYEAVGGYTF. The CDR3 nucleotides are TGTGCCAGTAGTAATTACGAGGCAGTAGGTGGCTACACCTTC.

A word on this clonotype: A much larger clone differs from this one at a single base, so this may be a read error. The chain employs TRBV5-6 and TRBJ1-2; D gene ambiguous. The V end lost 7 bases, the J end lost 4 bases, and 14 bases lay between the germline ends. This CDR3 contains 13 residues. Germline V CDR1 and CDR2: SGHDT, YYEEEE. The CDR3 reads CASCPSESYGYTF. The CDR3 coding sequence is TGTGCCAGCTGCCCATCAGAAAGCTATGGCTACACCTTC. Full variable domain (outside the CDR3, taken from reference TRBV5-6 and TRBJ1-2): DAGVTQSPTHLIKTRGQQVTLRCSPKSGHDTVSWYQQALGQGPQFIFQYYEEEERQRGNFPDRFSGHQFPNYSSELNVNALLLGDSALYLCASCPSESYGYTFGSGTRLTVV.

J is TRBJ2-3 and V is TRBV11-2, with unresolved D. The CDR3 sequence is 13 residues long. Trimming removed 7 bases at V and 6 bases at J, with 14 bases between. The V gene's germline CDR1 is SGHAT and CDR2 FQNNGV. CDR3 bases: TGTGCCAGCATCTCCCAGGATGGGGATACGCAGTATTTT. Encoded protein: CASISQDGDTQYF.

About this clonotype: A single base separates this from a much larger clone, so it may be a read error. The rearrangement joins TRBV12-3 or TRBV12-4 to TRBJ2-1; 10 bases map to TRBD2. The CDR3 spans 17 residues. Trimming at V came to 3 bases and at J to 4 bases, leaving 9 bases not matched to a gene. DNA for the CDR3: TGTGCCAGCAGTTTCGTCGTAGCGGGAGGCCGTTACAATGAGCAGTTCTTC. It is translated as CASSFVVAGGRYNEQFF.

Remarks on this clonotype: A read error is possible here, since a much larger clone lies one base away. This chain joins TRBV5-1 and TRBJ2-7, with 7 bases that match TRBD1. CDR3 length equals 14 residues. The ends lost 6 bases at V and 9 bases at J; junction bases unmatched: 15. The V gene's germline CDR1 is SGHRS and CDR2 YFSETQ. This CDR3 reads CASTKTMGQSRQYF. The CDR3 region has the DNA TGCGCCAGCACAAAGACCATGGGACAGAGCCGGCAGTACTTC.

This sequence joins TRBV6-2 or TRBV6-3 and TRBJ2-3; D perhaps matches TRBD1 (6 bases). The V gene's germline CDR1 is MNHEY and CDR2 SVGEGT. CDR3 length: 14 residues. With 5 bases removed from V and 6 bases from J, the gap between germline ends came to 15 bases. The CDR3 loop reads CASSPRTGRDTQYF. The DNA for the CDR3 is TGTGCCAGCAGTCCAAGAACAGGGCGGGATACGCAGTATTTT.

This clonotype was seen only a few times. The chain links TRBV10-1 to TRBJ2-3, with 8 positions matching TRBD1. CDR3 size: 16 residues. The ends lost 6 bases at V and 4 bases at J; junction bases unmatched: 12. CDR1 and CDR2 (germline): WNHNN, SYGVQD (reference sequence). Here the CDR3 reads CASREGRQGFADTQYF. CDR3 DNA sequence: TGCGCCAGCAGGGAAGGTCGACAGGGGTTCGCAGATACGCAGTATTTT.

This clonotype was observed a handful of times. The chain joins TRBV2 to TRBJ2-1, with 8 bases identical to TRBD2. The CDR3 spans 14 residues. The ends lost 7 bases at V and 0 bases at J; junction bases unmatched: 2. CDR1 SNHLY and CDR2 FYNNEI come from the germline V gene. The CDR3 reads CASIRGGSYNEQFF. DNA for the CDR3: TGTGCCAGCATTCGGGGGGGCTCCTACAATGAGCAGTTCTTC.

This clonotype was seen just once. At one end, the junction sequence differs from germline, possibly due to a read error. This sequence joins TRBV28 and TRBJ2-7, with 7 positions matching TRBD2. Germline V gene lookup returns CDR1 MDHEN and CDR2 SYDVKM. The CDR3 covers 15 residues. In DNA form, the CDR3 reads TGTACCAGCAATGATAGCGGGCCTAAATCCTACGAGCAGTACTTC. Its translation: CTSNDSGPKSYEQYF.

This clonotype was seen a handful of times. A single base separates this from a much larger clone, so it may be a read error. V is TRBV6-2 or TRBV6-3 and J is TRBJ2-7; 14 bases match TRBD2. The CDR3 length is 15 residues. Looked up from germline, CDR1 is MNHEY and CDR2 is SVGEGT. The CDR3 nucleotides read TGTGTCAGCAGGAAAGGGACTAGCGGGAGCTACGAGCAGTACTTC. Its protein is CVSRKGTSGSYEQYF.

This chain joins TRBV28 and TRBJ1-1; D perhaps matches TRBD1 (6 bases). CDR1 is MDHEN, CDR2 SYDVKM, per germline. V was trimmed by 2 bases and J by 2 bases, leaving 12 bases between them. The CDR3 consists of 15 residues. CDR3: CASSLAGAENTEAFF. The CDR3 DNA is TGTGCCAGCAGTTTAGCAGGGGCGGAAAACACTGAAGCTTTCTTT.

This clonotype was observed many times. The rearrangement uses TRBV4-2 and TRBJ1-6; D not certain. The CDR3 is made up of 15 amino acids. V dropped 0 bases and J dropped 3 bases, with 6 bases sitting between them. Germline assignment: CDR1 LGHNA and CDR2 YNFKEQ. This CDR3 reads CASSQEGFYNSPLHF. The DNA for the CDR3 is TGTGCCAGCAGCCAAGAGGGATTCTATAATTCACCCCTCCACTTT.

Concerning this clonotype: The junction departs from the called germline gene at one end, perhaps through a read error. The V gene is TRBV5-1, the J gene TRBJ2-2, with TRBD1 matching 12 bases. Germline assignment: CDR1 SGHRS and CDR2 YFSETQ. This CDR3 is built from 18 residues. CDR3 in amino acids: CASSQLPQGTGGTGELFF. DNA for the CDR3: TGCGCCAGCAGCCAACTCCCCCAAGGGACAGGGGGCACCGGGGAGCTGTTCTTT.

Details on this clonotype: The junction shows a germline mismatch at one end, possibly a read error. V gene TRBV11-2 combines with J gene TRBJ2-1; D is possibly TRBD1 (6 bases). Germline V gene data show CDR1 as SGHAT and CDR2 as FQNNGV. The CDR3 covers 15 residues. The CDR3 sequence: CTSSRERGSYNEQFF. Here the CDR3 DNA reads TGTACCAGCAGCAGAGAGAGGGGGAGTTACAATGAGCAGTTCTTC.

In its sample, this clonotype was seen many times. This chain uses TRBV11-3 with TRBJ2-7, with 7 bases aligning to TRBD1. The ends lost 5 bases at V and 1 base at J; junction bases unmatched: 2. The CDR3 covers 13 residues. The germline CDR1 and CDR2 sequences are SGHNT and YENEEA. The CDR3 DNA follows: TGTGCCAGCAGCGTGGGACAGTCCTACGAGCAGTACTTC. As protein: CASSVGQSYEQYF.

This chain joins TRBV11-2 and TRBJ1-2; 8 bases map to TRBD1. The CDR3 is made up of 13 amino acids. In germline, CDR1 is SGHAT, CDR2 FQNNGV. V gave up 8 bases and J gave up 7 bases; unmatched junction bases: 9. Here the CDR3 DNA reads TGTGCCAGCGGCCCGGACAGGGATGGTGGCTACACCTTC. It specifies CASGPDRDGGYTF.

This clonotype has at least ten counts. The genes are TRBV11-2 and TRBJ2-7; D ambiguous. This CDR3 is 14 amino acids long. In germline, CDR1 is SGHAT, CDR2 FQNNGV. V lost 5 bases and J lost 0, with 11 bases in between. Here the CDR3 reads CASSLSVSSYEQYF. As DNA, the CDR3 is TGTGCCAGCAGCCTGTCAGTGAGCTCCTACGAGCAGTACTTC.

The chain carries TRBV28 and TRBJ1-1; TRBD1 agrees at 7 bases. Germline loops: CDR1 MDHEN, CDR2 SYDVKM. V was clipped by 6 bases and J by 0 bases; unmatched bases: 10. This CDR3 region has 16 residues. CDR3 region: CASREGARVLNTEAFF. CDR3 nucleotides: TGTGCCAGCAGGGAGGGGGCCCGAGTCTTGAACACTGAAGCTTTCTTT.

The genes are TRBV30 and TRBJ1-2; 7 nucleotides align to TRBD1. This CDR3 spans 11 amino acids. CDR1 is GTSNPN, CDR2 SVGIG, per germline (reference sequence). The J segment lost 7 bases and the V segment lost 1 base, leaving 0 bases of the junction unmatched. In DNA form, the CDR3 reads TGTGCCTGGAGTGACAGGGGTGGCTACACCTTC. As protein: CAWSDRGGYTF. Full variable domain (remainder filled in from reference TRBV30 and TRBJ1-2): SQTIHQWPATLVQPVGSPLSLECTVEGTSNPNLYWYRQAAGRGLQLLFYSVGIGQISSEVPQNLSASRPQDRQFILSSKKLLLSDSGFYLCAWSDRGGYTFGSGTRLTVV.

The chain is built from TRBV18 and TRBJ2-7; 9 bases fit TRBD1. CDR1 is KGHSH, CDR2 LQKENI, per germline. The CDR3 runs 14 residues. J lost 4 bases, V lost 4 bases, and 5 bases had no gene match. CDR3 bases: TGTGCCAGCTCACTCACAGGGGGCGAATACGAGCAGTACTTC. Its protein product is CASSLTGGEYEQYF. Together with reference TRBV18 and TRBJ2-7, the CDR3 gives the full variable domain: NAGVMQNPRHLVRRRGQEARLRCSPMKGHSHVYWYRQLPEEGLKFMVYLQKENIIDESGMPKERFSAEFPKEGPSILRIQQVVRGDSAAYFCASSLTGGEYEQYFGPGTRLTVT.

A note on this clonotype: A single base separates this from a much larger clone, so it may be a read error. The chain has TRBV29-1 and TRBJ2-2; weak D call: TRBD2 (5 bases). Germline loops: CDR1 SQVTM, CDR2 ANQGSEA. V lost 4 bases and J 4 bases, leaving 13 bases between the germline ends. The length of the CDR3 is 14 residues. For the CDR3, the DNA is TGCAGCGTTGTTTCTTCTGGGAGCACCGGGGAGCTGTTTTTT. It specifies CSVVSSGSTGELFF.

This clonotype was counted many times. The chain is built from TRBV4-2 and TRBJ2-3, with 7 bases fitting TRBD2. CDR3 length: 16 residues. Germline CDR1 and CDR2: LGHNA and YNFKEQ. V shed 4 bases and J 6 bases; nucleotides not matched to a gene: 13. The DNA of the CDR3 is TGTGCCAGCAGCCCGGGCGGGGGAGCTGGGCTGGATACGCAGTATTTT. It yields the protein CASSPGGGAGLDTQYF.

The V gene is TRBV20-1, the J gene TRBJ2-5, with 7 bases aligning to TRBD2. The CDR3 sequence is 12 residues long. V lost 7 bases and J lost 0; bases outside the gene matches: 2. CDR1 DFQATT and CDR2 SNEGSKA come from the germline V gene (reference sequence). Written as DNA, the CDR3 is TGCAGTGTGGGAGGGGACCAAGAGACCCAGTACTTC. Translating it yields CSVGGDQETQYF.

As concerns this clonotype: It may be a read error: a sequence one base away is much more abundant. V is TRBV6-5 and J is TRBJ2-7; maybe TRBD2 (5 bases). CDR1 is MNHEY and CDR2 is SVGAGI in the germline V gene. The CDR3 runs to 16 residues. This CDR3 reads CASNYTGRRFSYEQYF. The CDR3 nucleotides read TGTGCCAGCAATTACACCGGACGGAGGTTCTCCTACGAGCAGTACTTC.

For this clonotype: This may arise from a read error, as a much more abundant clone is one base away. The V gene is TRBV4-2, the J gene TRBJ1-3, with 7 bases identical to TRBD1. After removal of 7 bases from V and 8 bases from J, the junction contained 26 bases not matched to a gene. The CDR3 consists of 19 residues. The germline CDR1 and CDR2 sequences are LGHNA and YNFKEQ. The CDR3 reads CASTKDAVGTAGQVHTIYF. For the CDR3, the DNA is TGTGCCAGCACCAAAGATGCTGTCGGGACAGCCGGCCAGGTTCACACCATATATTTT.

About this clonotype itself: Relative to the germline gene, one junction end is altered; a read error may explain this. The J gene is TRBJ1-2, the V gene TRBV5-6, with a possible D match to TRBD1 (6 bases). Germline V gene sequence: CDR1 SGHDT, CDR2 YYEEEE. CDR3 size: 14 residues. The CDR3 spells CANSGEQGYYGYTF. In nucleotides, the CDR3 is TGTGCCAACAGCGGGGAGCAGGGGTACTATGGCTACACCTTC.

This clonotype was seen only once. With a much larger clone just one base away, this may be a read error. Written as DNA, the CDR3 is TGTGCCAGCAGTTTATCGGGGGGCAGGGAGACCCGGTACTTC. Translating gives CASSLSGGRETRYF. This chain uses TRBV12-3 or TRBV12-4 with TRBJ2-5; tentatively, D is TRBD2 (7 bases). The CDR3 has 14 amino acids.

Turning to this clonotype: A read error may produce the germline difference seen at one junction end. This chain uses TRBV7-8 with TRBJ1-6, with no clear D. The CDR3 is 13 residues long. From germline, CDR1 is SGHVS and CDR2 FQNEAQ. CDR3 nucleotide sequence: TGTGTCAGCAGCTTGCCAGAAAATTCACCCCTCCACTTT. Protein sequence: CVSSLPENSPLHF.

Details on this clonotype: This could be a read error, since a much larger clone is one nucleotide away. The V call is TRBV6-5, the J call TRBJ2-5; 10 nucleotides agree with TRBD2. Germline V CDR1 and CDR2: MNHEY, SVGAGI. The CDR3 extends over 15 amino acids. Unmatched junction bases numbered 13, after V lost 10 bases and J lost 5 bases. The CDR3 nucleotides read TGTGCCACACGGGCTAGCGGGAGCGGAAAGGAGACCCAGTACTTC. It translates to CATRASGSGKETQYF.